Sequencing of this TCR beta chain was carried out in a study of T cell responses to AZD1222 COVID-19 vaccine. Study information: Second-dose timings of about 4 or about 12 weeks were pooled. Overall study findings and caveats: Spike-specific TCR repertoires showed rising breadth and depth after two AZD1222 doses. Only after the peak T cell response were repertoires sampled.

On this clone: Its antigen is unidentified.

Using immunoSEQ multiplex PCR, the repertoire was profiled, and TCRdb retains in-frame clones only, with some absent. The sample holds 120,000 or so clones, 70% to 90% seen once. The V and J ends lost 1 base and 0 bases respectively, with 11 bases between them. Looked up from germline, CDR1 is SGHDT and CDR2 is YYEEEE. The CDR3 runs to 16 residues. The chain recombines TRBV5-6 with TRBJ1-5; D remains unclear. The source material was peripheral blood, sampled on day 0 of AZD1222 vaccination. The sequence came from an adult in good health. The CDR3 spells CASSLRTGYSNQPQHF. The CDR3 DNA reads TGTGCCAGCAGCTTGAGGACGGGTTATAGCAATCAGCCCCAGCATTTT.